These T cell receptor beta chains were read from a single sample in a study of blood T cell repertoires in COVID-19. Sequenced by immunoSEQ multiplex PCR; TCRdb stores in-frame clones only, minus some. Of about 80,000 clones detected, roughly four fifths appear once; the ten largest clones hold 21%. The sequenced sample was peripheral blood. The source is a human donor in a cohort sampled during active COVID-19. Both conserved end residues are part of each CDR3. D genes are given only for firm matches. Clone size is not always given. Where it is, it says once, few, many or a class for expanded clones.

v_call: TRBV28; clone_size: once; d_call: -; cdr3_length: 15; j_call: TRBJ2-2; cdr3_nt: TGTGCCAGCAGTGTATACAGGACGAACACCGGGGAGCTGTTTTTT; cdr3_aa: CASSVYRTNTGELFF
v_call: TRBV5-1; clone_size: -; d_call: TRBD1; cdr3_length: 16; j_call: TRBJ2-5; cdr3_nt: TGCGCCAGCAGCAGACTACCCGGGACAGGGGGTGAGACCCAGTACTTC; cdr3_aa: CASSRLPGTGGETQYF
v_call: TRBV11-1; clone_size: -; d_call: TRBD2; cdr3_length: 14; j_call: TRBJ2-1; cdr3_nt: TGTGCCAGCAGCTGGGAAGCGGGGGGTTGGGAGCAGTTCTTC; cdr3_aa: CASSWEAGGWEQFF
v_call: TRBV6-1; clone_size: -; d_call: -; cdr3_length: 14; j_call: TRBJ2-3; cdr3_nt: TGTGCCAGCAGTGAAAGGGGTATCACAGATACGCAGTATTTT; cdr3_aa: CASSERGITDTQYF
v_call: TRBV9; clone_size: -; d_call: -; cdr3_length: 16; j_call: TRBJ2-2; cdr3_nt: TGTGCCAGCAGCGTAGTTCCCAGGGGCAACACCGGGGAGCTGTTTTTT; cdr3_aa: CASSVVPRGNTGELFF
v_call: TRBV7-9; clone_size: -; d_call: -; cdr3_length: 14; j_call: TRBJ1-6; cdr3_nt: TGTGCCAGCAGCCTCAGGGTTCGTAATTCACCCCTCCACTTT; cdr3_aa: CASSLRVRNSPLHF
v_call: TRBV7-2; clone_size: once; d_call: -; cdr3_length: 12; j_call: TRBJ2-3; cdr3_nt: TGTGCCAGCAGCTTCAGCGGGTTGACGCAGTATTTT; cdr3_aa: CASSFSGLTQYF
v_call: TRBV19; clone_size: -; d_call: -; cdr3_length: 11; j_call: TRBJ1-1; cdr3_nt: TGTGCCACCCGGGGGAGGATTATGGCTTTCTTT; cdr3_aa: CATRGRIMAFF
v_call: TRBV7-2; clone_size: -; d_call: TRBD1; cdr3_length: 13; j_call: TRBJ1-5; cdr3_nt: TGTGCCAGCAGCTTGGGACAGGGAGAGCCCCAGCATTTT; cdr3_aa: CASSLGQGEPQHF
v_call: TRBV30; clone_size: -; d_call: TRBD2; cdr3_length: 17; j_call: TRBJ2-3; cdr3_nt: TGTGCCTGGTGTGGCGGGGGCGGGGGGGGCCGGTCAGATACGCAGTATTTT; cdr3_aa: CAWCGGGGGGRSDTQYF
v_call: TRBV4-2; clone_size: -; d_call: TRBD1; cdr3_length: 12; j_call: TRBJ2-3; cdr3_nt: TGTGCCAGCAGCCCCACAGGGGGGACGCAGTATTTT; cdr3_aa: CASSPTGGTQYF
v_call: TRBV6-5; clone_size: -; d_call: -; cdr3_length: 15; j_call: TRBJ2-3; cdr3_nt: TGTGCCAGCAGACTGGGGGGTTTCGGGGCAGATACGCAGTATTTT; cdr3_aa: CASRLGGFGADTQYF
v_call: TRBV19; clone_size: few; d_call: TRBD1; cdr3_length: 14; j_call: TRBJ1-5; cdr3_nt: TGTGCCAGTAGCGTGACAGGGGGCGATCAGCCCCAGCATTTT; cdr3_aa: CASSVTGGDQPQHF
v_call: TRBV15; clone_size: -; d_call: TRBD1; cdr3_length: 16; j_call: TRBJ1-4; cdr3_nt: TGTGCCACCAGCAGAAACGACAGGGGCACTAATGAAAAACTGTTTTTT; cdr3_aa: CATSRNDRGTNEKLFF
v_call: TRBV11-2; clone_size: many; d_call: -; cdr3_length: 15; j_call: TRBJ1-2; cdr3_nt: TGTGCCAGCAGCCATGATCCCAATCTCAGCTATGGCTACACCTTC; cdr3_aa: CASSHDPNLSYGYTF
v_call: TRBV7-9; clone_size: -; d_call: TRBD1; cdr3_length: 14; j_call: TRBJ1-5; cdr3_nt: TGTGCCAGCAGCTTTGGGACAGGGCTTCAGCCCCAGCATTTT; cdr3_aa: CASSFGTGLQPQHF
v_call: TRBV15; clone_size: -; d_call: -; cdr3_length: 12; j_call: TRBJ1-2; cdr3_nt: TGTGCCACCAGCGATACACCCTATGGCTACACCTTC; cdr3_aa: CATSDTPYGYTF
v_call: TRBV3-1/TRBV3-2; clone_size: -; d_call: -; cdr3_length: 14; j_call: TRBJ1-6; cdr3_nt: TGTGCCAGCAGCCAACGCGGTGGTGATTCACCCCTCCACTTT; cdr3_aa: CASSQRGGDSPLHF
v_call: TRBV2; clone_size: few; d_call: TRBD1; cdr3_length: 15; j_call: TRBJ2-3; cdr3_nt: TGTGCCAGCAGTTCCCCGGACAGGGGTTCAGATACGCAGTATTTT; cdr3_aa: CASSSPDRGSDTQYF
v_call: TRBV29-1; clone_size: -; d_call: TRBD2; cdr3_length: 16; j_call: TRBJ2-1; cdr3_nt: TGCAGCCACGCGGCCCACTTAGCGGGGGCATACAATGAGCAGTTCTTC; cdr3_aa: CSHAAHLAGAYNEQFF
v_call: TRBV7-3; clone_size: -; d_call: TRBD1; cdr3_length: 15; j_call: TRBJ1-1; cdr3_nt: TGTGCCAGCAGGCGACAGGGAAGCGGTTTAACTGAAGCTTTCTTT; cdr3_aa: CASRRQGSGLTEAFF
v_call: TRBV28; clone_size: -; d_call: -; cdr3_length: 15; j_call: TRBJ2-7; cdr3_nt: TGTGCCAGCAGTTTCTCGGGTCAGGGTGCCTACGAGCAGTACTTC; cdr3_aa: CASSFSGQGAYEQYF
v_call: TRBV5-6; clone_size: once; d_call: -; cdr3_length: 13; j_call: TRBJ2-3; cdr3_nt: TGTGCCAGCAGCTTGTGGCGGGGCGATACGCAGTATTTT; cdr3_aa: CASSLWRGDTQYF
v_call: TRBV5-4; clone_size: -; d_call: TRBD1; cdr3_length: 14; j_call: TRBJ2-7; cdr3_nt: TGTGCCAGCAGCACCCGGGACAGGGGCCACGAGCAGTACTTC; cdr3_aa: CASSTRDRGHEQYF
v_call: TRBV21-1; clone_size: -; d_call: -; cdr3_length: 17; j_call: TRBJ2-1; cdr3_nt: TGTGCCAGCAGCAAGTTCAAACAGGGCAGCTCCTACAATGAGCAGTTCTTC; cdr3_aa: CASSKFKQGSSYNEQFF
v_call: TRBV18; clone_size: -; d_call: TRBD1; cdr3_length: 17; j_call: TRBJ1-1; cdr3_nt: TGTGCCAGCTCACTTATGCAGGGGGAGGTTGGGAACACTGAAGCTTTCTTT; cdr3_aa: CASSLMQGEVGNTEAFF
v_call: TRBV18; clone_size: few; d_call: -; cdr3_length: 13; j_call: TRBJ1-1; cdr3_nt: TGTGCCAGCTCACCATCGGGCAGGGAGGGAGCTTTCTTT; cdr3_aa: CASSPSGREGAFF
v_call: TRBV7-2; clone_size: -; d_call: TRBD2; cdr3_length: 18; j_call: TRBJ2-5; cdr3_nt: TGTGCCAGCAGCATCCAGACTAGCGGGGGACCACTCCAAGAGACCCAGTACTTC; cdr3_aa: CASSIQTSGGPLQETQYF
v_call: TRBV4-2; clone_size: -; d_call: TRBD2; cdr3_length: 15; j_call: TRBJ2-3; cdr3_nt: TGTGCCAGCAGCACCGGGACTAGAGGAGTAGATACGCAGTATTTT; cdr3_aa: CASSTGTRGVDTQYF
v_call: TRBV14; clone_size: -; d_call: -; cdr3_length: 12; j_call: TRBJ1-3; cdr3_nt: TGTGCCAGCAGCCAAAACACCGTCCCCATATATTTT; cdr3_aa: CASSQNTVPIYF
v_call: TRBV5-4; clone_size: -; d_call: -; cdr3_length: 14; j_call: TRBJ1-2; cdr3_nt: TGTGCCAGCAGCTCACCCATTCGAGACTATGGCTACACCTTC; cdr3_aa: CASSSPIRDYGYTF
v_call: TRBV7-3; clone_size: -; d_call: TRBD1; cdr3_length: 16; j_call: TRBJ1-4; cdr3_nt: TGTGCCAGCATCGTATTAGACAGGGAAATCTATGAAAAACTGTTTTTT; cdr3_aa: CASIVLDREIYEKLFF
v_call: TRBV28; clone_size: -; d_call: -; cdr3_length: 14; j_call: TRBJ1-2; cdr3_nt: TGTGCCAGCAGCACCAGGGAATTGAACTATGGCTACACCTTC; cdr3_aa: CASSTRELNYGYTF
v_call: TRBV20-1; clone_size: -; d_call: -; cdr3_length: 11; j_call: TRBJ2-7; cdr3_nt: TGCAGTGCTAGAGATGCGGCAAGCGATCGTTTC; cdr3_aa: CSARDAASDRF
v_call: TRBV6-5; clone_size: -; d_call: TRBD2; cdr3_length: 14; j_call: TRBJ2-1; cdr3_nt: TGTGCCAGCATCCCGGGGGGCTCCTACAATGAGCAGTTCTTC; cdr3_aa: CASIPGGSYNEQFF
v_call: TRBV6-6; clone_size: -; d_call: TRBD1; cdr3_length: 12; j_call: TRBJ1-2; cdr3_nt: TGTGCCAGCAGTAGGGGGCAAGGGGGCTACACCTTC; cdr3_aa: CASSRGQGGYTF
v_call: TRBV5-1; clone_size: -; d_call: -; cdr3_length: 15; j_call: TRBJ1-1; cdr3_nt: TGCGCCAGCAGCACGGACAGACGAGCGAACACTGAAGCTTTCTTT; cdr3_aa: CASSTDRRANTEAFF
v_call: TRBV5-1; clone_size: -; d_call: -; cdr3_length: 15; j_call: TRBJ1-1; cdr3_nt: TGCGCCAGCAGCTTCTCCGGCAGCGGGAACACTGAAGCTTTCTTT; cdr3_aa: CASSFSGSGNTEAFF
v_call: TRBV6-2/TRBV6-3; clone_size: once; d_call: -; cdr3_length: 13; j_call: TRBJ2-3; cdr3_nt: TGTGCCAGCAGTTATATCCCTTCAGATACGCAGTATTTT; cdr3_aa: CASSYIPSDTQYF
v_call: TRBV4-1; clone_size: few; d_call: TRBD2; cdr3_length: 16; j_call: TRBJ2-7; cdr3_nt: TGCGCCAGCAGCCACCAGACTAGCGGGGGGCGAAACGAGCAGTACTTC; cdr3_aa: CASSHQTSGGRNEQYF
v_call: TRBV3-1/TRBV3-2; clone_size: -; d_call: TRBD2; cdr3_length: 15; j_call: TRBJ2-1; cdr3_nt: TGTGCCAGCAGCCAAGAGGGACTAGCGGGGGGTGAGCAGTTCTTC; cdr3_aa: CASSQEGLAGGEQFF
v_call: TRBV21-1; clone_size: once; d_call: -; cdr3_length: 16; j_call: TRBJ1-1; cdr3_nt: TGTGCCAGGACCACCGGGACTGATTACATGAACACTGAAGCTTTCTTT; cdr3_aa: CARTTGTDYMNTEAFF
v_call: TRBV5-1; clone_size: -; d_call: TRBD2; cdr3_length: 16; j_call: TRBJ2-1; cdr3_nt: TGCGCCAGCACGATAGCGGGGGCCCTCACCTACAATGAGCAGTTCTTC; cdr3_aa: CASTIAGALTYNEQFF
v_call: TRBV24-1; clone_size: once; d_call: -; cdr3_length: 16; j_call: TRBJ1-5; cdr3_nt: TGTGCCACCAGTAGTACAAGAGGGAGAATCAATCAGCCCCAGCATTTT; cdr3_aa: CATSSTRGRINQPQHF
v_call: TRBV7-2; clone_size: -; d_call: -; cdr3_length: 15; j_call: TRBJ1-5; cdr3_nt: TGTGCCAGCAGGAAGACAGTAAATAGCAATCAGCCCCAGCATTTT; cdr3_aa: CASRKTVNSNQPQHF
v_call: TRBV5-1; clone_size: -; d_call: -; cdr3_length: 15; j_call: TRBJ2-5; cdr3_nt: TGCGCCAGCAGCCCGCGCTCCGGGATCCAAGAGACCCAGTACTTC; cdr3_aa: CASSPRSGIQETQYF
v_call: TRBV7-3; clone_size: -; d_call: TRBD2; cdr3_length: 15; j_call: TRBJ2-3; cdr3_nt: TGTGCCAGCAGCTTCCAGCGGGGGGGCTCAGATACGCAGTATTTT; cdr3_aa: CASSFQRGGSDTQYF